These T cell receptor beta chains were read from a single sample in a study of T cell repertoires in cytomegalovirus infection. TCRdb passed the reads through MiXCR, listing each CDR3 protein once. The top ten hold around 15% of the sample, which has about 920,000 distinct CDR3 sequences, roughly 30% seen once. The antigens for these receptors are not known. This sample comprised cultured CD8+ T cells from PBMCs, obtained from culture after CMV antigen stimulation. The receptors were sampled from a human donor in good health (CMV status not recorded). Some clones in this sample may be carry-over from other donors' samples. Both conserved end residues are part of each CDR3. Each record gives: clone size, V gene, J gene, CDR3 protein. Clone size is not always given. Where it is, it says once, few, many or a class for expanded clones.

many	TRBV7-2	TRBJ2-3	CASSFGAGDTDTQYF
NA	TRBV12-5	TRBJ2-3	CASGLGERAPSTDTQYF
NA	TRBV18	TRBJ1-5	CASSPGIGGRNQPQHF
NA	TRBV27	TRBJ2-1	CASISAGTRRSHEQFF
NA	TRBV4-1	TRBJ1-5	CASSQDLGQGIQPQHF
NA	TRBV18	TRBJ2-1	CASSQYTGISYNEQFF
many	TRBV7-6	TRBJ2-1	CASSLASPSPYNEQFF
few	TRBV20-1	TRBJ1-6	CSASVPDSYSPLHF
few	TRBV4-1	TRBJ1-2	CASSPTGSMEGNGYTF
few	TRBV7-6	TRBJ2-6	CASSLWGGANVLTF
few	TRBV7-2	TRBJ2-1	CASSSTSGGKVGRDNEQFF